This passage covers 27 T cell receptor beta chains from one sample sequenced in a study of OX40 agonist ivuxolimab in advanced cancers. The assay was immunoSEQ multiplex PCR, and TCRdb's table has in-frame clones only and misses some. Among approximately 72,000 clones listed, 88% were seen once. The sequencing here drew on CD4+ or CD8+ T cells sorted from blood, taken in a trial of the OX40 agonist ivuxolimab. The receptors here all came from an adult with an advanced solid tumor such as melanoma, head and neck, liver or kidney cancer.

This clone was counted between two and nine times. The chain links TRBV19 to TRBJ1-5; 7 bases are a match to TRBD1. V trimming: 5 bases; J trimming: 5 bases; junction bases outside the gene matches: 9. The germline V gene has CDR1 LNHDA and CDR2 SQIVND (reference sequence). This CDR3 region has 15 residues. Here the CDR3 DNA reads TGTGCCAGTAGTGGGGGGGACAGCCCGTATCAGCCCCAGCATTTT. Encoded protein: CASSGGDSPYQPQHF. The entire variable domain, with the rest obtained from reference TRBV19 and TRBJ1-5, is as follows: DGGITQSPKYLFRKEGQNVTLSCEQNLNHDAMYWYRQDPGQGLRLIYYSQIVNDFQKGDIAEGYSVSREKKESFPLTVTSAQKNPTAFYLCASSGGDSPYQPQHFGDGTRLSIL.

This clone has more than one count but fewer than ten. This chain connects TRBV13 to TRBJ2-1; 7 bases map to TRBD1. The germline gives CDR1 PRHDT, CDR2 FYEKMQ (reference sequence). CDR3 length: 16 amino acids. The V and J ends lost 4 bases and 3 bases, in that order; junction bases with no gene match: 9. CDR3 coding DNA: TGTGCCAGCAGCTCGCCACAGGGGCCCTACTACAATGAGCAGTTCTTC. Its protein is CASSSPQGPYYNEQFF.

The CDR3 loop is CASSLLGDSYEQYF. For the CDR3, the DNA is TGTGCCAGCAGCCTCTTGGGGGACTCCTACGAGCAGTACTTC. The chain recombines TRBV7-2 with TRBJ2-7; D may correspond to TRBD1 or TRBD2 (5 bases each). The CDR3 consists of 14 residues. CDR1 and CDR2 from the germline V gene are SGHTA and FQGNSA. The V end lost 5 bases, the J end lost 0 bases, and 11 bases lay between the germline ends.

The chain links TRBV5-1 to TRBJ2-6; D uncertain. Germline CDR1 and CDR2: SGHRS and YFSETQ. The length of the CDR3 is 14 residues. V dropped 0 bases and J dropped 4 bases, with 5 bases sitting between them. CDR3 protein: CASSLGMGANVLTF. DNA for the CDR3: TGCGCCAGCAGCTTGGGTATGGGGGCCAACGTCCTGACTTTC.

The CDR3 region is CASSLPGGSGELFF. The CDR3 nucleotides are TGTGCCAGCAGCTTACCGGGTGGGTCCGGGGAGCTGTTTTTT. The chain is built from TRBV11-2 and TRBJ2-2; no clear D. The V and J ends lost 2 bases and 6 bases respectively, with 10 bases between them. Germline CDR1 is SGHAT and CDR2 is FQNNGV. This CDR3 region has 14 residues.

The CDR3 loop reads CASSQTDTYEQYF. In DNA form, the CDR3 reads TGTGCCAGCTCACAGACGGACACCTACGAGCAGTACTTC. This sequence joins TRBV18 and TRBJ2-7, with D tentatively TRBD1 (5 bases). Between the trimmed V and J ends, which lost 4 bases and 2 bases, there was a span of 9 bases. The CDR3 has 13 residues. Germline CDR1 and CDR2: KGHSH and LQKENI.

The gene calls are TRBV6-5 and TRBJ2-7; the D is unclear. This CDR3 has 13 amino acids. Germline-derived CDR1 and CDR2 are MNHEY and SVGAGI. V shed 5 bases and J shed 2 bases, with 10 bases lying between them. The CDR3 region has the DNA TGTGCCAGCAGTGTCATCACGACCTACGAGCAGTACTTC. This sequence encodes CASSVITTYEQYF.

V usage is TRBV19 and J usage is TRBJ2-1; a weak D match, TRBD1 (6 bases). The CDR3 loop spans 16 amino acids. Trimming took 5 bases from V and 2 from J, leaving 16 bases between them. Germline values: CDR1 LNHDA, CDR2 SQIVND (reference sequence). CDR3 amino acids: CASSDRQARTYNEQFF. The CDR3 bases are TGTGCCAGTAGTGATCGACAGGCCCGAACCTACAATGAGCAGTTCTTC.

The V and J genes are TRBV5-1 and TRBJ2-7; D gene uncertain. CDR1 SGHRS and CDR2 YFSETQ come from the germline V gene. The CDR3 contains 16 residues. The V end was cut by 0 bases, the J end by 3 bases, with 16 bases between. CDR3 in amino acids: CASSLVRLGKYYEQYF. The CDR3 bases are TGCGCCAGCAGCTTGGTGCGGCTAGGAAAATACTACGAGCAGTACTTC.

This sequence joins TRBV5-1 and TRBJ2-3; tentatively, D is TRBD1 (6 bases). Deletions cut 4 bases from V and 3 bases from J, with 9 bases between. Germline V gene data show CDR1 as SGHRS and CDR2 as YFSETQ. The CDR3 has 13 residues. This CDR3 is CASSRGQTDTQYF. Here the CDR3 DNA reads TGCGCCAGCAGCCGAGGACAGACAGATACGCAGTATTTT.

In its sample, this clone was seen once. The J gene is TRBJ1-6, the V gene TRBV9; TRBD1 agrees at 10 bases. Germline assignment: CDR1 SGDLS and CDR2 YYNGEE. The CDR3 length is 17 residues. J was trimmed by 1 base and V by 3 bases; bases with no gene match: 4. CDR3 bases: TGTGCCAGCAGCGCCCGGGACAGGGGTTCCTATAATTCACCCCTCCACTTT. This encodes CASSARDRGSYNSPLHF.

V usage is TRBV2 and J usage is TRBJ1-6; 8 bases line up with TRBD1. V dropped 5 bases and J dropped 9; count of bases not matched to a gene: 9. The CDR3 length is 15 residues. Germline V gives CDR1 SNHLY, CDR2 FYNNEI. In DNA form, the CDR3 reads TGTGCCAGCAGTTACCAGGGGGCCAGTACTTCACCCCTCCACTTT. Translated, it gives CASSYQGASTSPLHF. The whole variable domain, filled in from reference TRBV2 and TRBJ1-6, reads EPEVTQTPSHQVTQMGQEVILRCVPISNHLYFYWYRQILGQKVEFLVSFYNNEISEKSEIFDDQFSVERPDGSNFTLKIRSTKLEDSAMYFCASSYQGASTSPLHFGNGTRLTVT.

The chain joins TRBV4-3 to TRBJ2-3; D may match TRBD1 or TRBD2 (5 bases each). The V end lost 0 bases, the J end lost 6 bases, and 16 bases lay between the germline ends. The germline V gene encodes CDR1 LGHNA and CDR2 YSLEER. CDR3 length: 16 amino acids. The CDR3 sequence: CASSQEPQGSGDTQYF. Here the CDR3 DNA reads TGCGCCAGCAGCCAAGAGCCGCAGGGATCGGGGGATACGCAGTATTTT.

Turning to this clone: Within the sample, other DNA sequences also encode this same CDR3. The chain has TRBV6-5 and TRBJ1-1; 9 positions agree with TRBD1. Trimming took 0 bases from V and 3 from J; bases not matched to a gene: 2. Germline lookup yields CDR1 MNHEY and CDR2 SVGAGI. This CDR3 contains 15 residues. CDR3 region: CASSYSRTGDTEAFF. CDR3 bases: TGTGCCAGCAGTTACTCCAGGACAGGGGACACTGAAGCTTTCTTT.

The chain links TRBV28 to TRBJ2-1, with D possibly matching TRBD2 (6 bases). CDR3 length: 15 residues. Germline CDR1 and CDR2: MDHEN and SYDVKM. The germline V and J ends were trimmed by 4 bases and 0 bases, with 10 bases remaining between them. Here the CDR3 reads CASSSGTGSYNEQFF. CDR3 sequence (DNA): TGTGCCAGCAGTTCCGGGACTGGCTCCTACAATGAGCAGTTCTTC.

The gene calls are TRBV28 and TRBJ1-4; D not certain. V shed 6 bases and J shed 3 bases, with 14 bases lying between them. The CDR3 contains 15 residues. Looked up from germline, CDR1 is MDHEN and CDR2 is SYDVKM. The CDR3 DNA sequence: TGTGCCAGCAGCCGAACGGGGATATCTAATGAAAAACTGTTTTTT. It translates to CASSRTGISNEKLFF.

The gene calls are TRBV5-4 and TRBJ2-5; no firm D call. Trimming stripped 0 bases from V and 1 base from J, with 10 bases between. CDR3 length equals 15 residues. The V gene's germline CDR1 is SGHNT and CDR2 YYREEE (reference sequence). The CDR3 DNA reads as TGTGCCAGCAGCTTGGCTGGTAGGGTCCAAGAGACCCAGTACTTC. This sequence encodes CASSLAGRVQETQYF.

The chain carries TRBV7-8 and TRBJ2-3; D gene ambiguous. The CDR3 length is 13 residues. Germline assignment: CDR1 SGHVS and CDR2 FQNEAQ. Trimming cost V 4 bases and J 2 bases, with 7 bases left between them. The CDR3 sequence: CASSSRFTDTQYF. The DNA for the CDR3 is TGTGCCAGCAGCTCACGATTCACAGATACGCAGTATTTT.

This clone was found once. Different DNA sequences within this sample yield the same CDR3. This chain links TRBV19 with TRBJ1-5; D not certain. This CDR3 region has 12 residues. CDR1 is LNHDA, CDR2 SQIVND, per germline (reference sequence). Trimming stripped 3 bases from V and 4 bases from J, with 4 bases between. CDR3 DNA: TGTGCCAGTAGTATTCTGAATCAGCCCCAGCATTTT. It specifies CASSILNQPQHF.

This rearrangement joins TRBV21-1 to TRBJ2-2; the listed D gene, TRBD2, was not tested against the DNA. TRBV21-1 is listed as a pseudogene. The CDR3 is 16 amino acids. The CDR3 spells CASSKGSSTHTGELFF. The CDR3 DNA sequence: TGTGCCAGCAGCAAAGGTTCGTCAACTCACACCGGGGAGCTGTTTTTT.

This clone was seen just once. The junction departs from germline at one end; a sequencing error may be responsible. The chain combines TRBV5-4 with TRBJ1-6; D unresolved. The CDR3 covers 14 residues. Germline CDR1 reads SGHNT; CDR2 reads YYREEE (reference sequence). Here the CDR3 reads CARSLVRQDKPLHF. Written as DNA, the CDR3 is TGTGCCAGAAGCTTAGTTCGGCAGGATAAACCCCTCCACTTT.

This clone was picked up a small number of times. The rearrangement joins TRBV30 to TRBJ2-3; 9 bases line up with TRBD2. Germline-derived CDR1 and CDR2 are GTSNPN and SVGIG (reference sequence). The CDR3 is made up of 16 amino acids. The V and J ends lost 3 bases and 2 bases, in that order; junction bases with no gene match: 9. CDR3 bases: TGTGCCTGGAGACCGTTACTAGCGGGTTACACAGATACGCAGTATTTT. This gives the protein CAWRPLLAGYTDTQYF.

This chain joins TRBV10-1 and TRBJ1-2; TRBD1 matches at 9 bases. Per germline, CDR1 WNHNN and CDR2 SYGVQD (reference sequence). Trimming removed 7 bases from V and 3 bases from J; junction bases left unmatched: 12. This CDR3 is 16 amino acids long. CDR3 in amino acids: CASTGDRVGQDYGYTF. CDR3 coding DNA: TGCGCCAGCACTGGGGACAGGGTGGGACAGGACTATGGCTACACCTTC.

The V and J genes are TRBV28 and TRBJ1-2; D is unresolved. The germline CDR1 and CDR2 sequences are MDHEN and SYDVKM. The V gene lost 8 bases and the J gene lost 7 bases, with 2 bases spanning the gap. CDR3 size: 8 residues. The CDR3 sequence: CASGGYTF. For the CDR3, the DNA is TGTGCCAGCGGTGGCTACACCTTC.

J is TRBJ2-1 and V is TRBV7-3; the D gene is possibly TRBD2 (5 bases). Trimming pared 1 base from V and 10 bases from J, leaving 11 bases between. Germline V gene sequence: CDR1 SGHTA, CDR2 FQGTGA. This CDR3 is built from 13 residues. The CDR3 protein is CASSLNSDYEQFF. CDR3 DNA: TGTGCCAGCAGCTTAAACAGCGACTACGAGCAGTTCTTC.

The rearrangement links TRBV5-4 to TRBJ1-3, with D perhaps matching TRBD1 (5 bases). CDR1 SGHNT and CDR2 YYREEE come from the germline V gene (reference sequence). The CDR3 runs to 14 residues. The germline V and J ends were trimmed by 1 base and 9 bases, with 14 bases remaining between them. The CDR3 DNA is TGTGCCAGCAGCTTGTATAGCCCCGGGGGCACCATATATTTT. It codes for CASSLYSPGGTIYF.

This chain joins TRBV11-2 and TRBJ2-7; 9 nucleotides agree with TRBD1. The junction had 7 bases not matched to a gene; V was cut back by 3 bases and J by 7 bases. This CDR3 is 14 amino acids long. Germline values: CDR1 SGHAT, CDR2 FQNNGV. CDR3 coding DNA: TGTGCCAGCAGCTTCCCGGACAGGGGTGAGGAGCAGTACTTC. It yields the protein CASSFPDRGEEQYF.